Included here is one T cell receptor (beta chain) sequence, with context. It has no known antigen specificity. Base qualities are not provided; no much larger clone lies one nucleotide away. These data are taken from a study of circulating tumor DNA in untreated peripheral T-cell lymphoma (dated by TCRdb to the early 2020s). For context, the study as a whole: Serum samples were collected at baseline and serially during treatment to track circulating tumor DNA carrying tumor TCR clonotypes.

The study used next-generation sequencing of T-cell receptor sequences to monitor peripheral T-cell lymphoma patients receiving frontline treatment on a trial. The investigation overall reported the following: Tumor-specific clonotypes were found in about three quarters of patients, coming from approximately 87% of baseline tissues and approximately 65% of baseline serum samples. ctDNA persistence did not always predict relapse, since a couple of patients whose ctDNA stayed persistently detectable after therapy remained in remission over around 10 years of follow-up. Among approximately 23 serially sampled patients, around 40% cleared ctDNA after two cycles, and detectable ctDNA after therapy showed a trend toward worse survival.

V is pruned by 10 bases and J by 5 bases, leaving 8 bases of the junction without a gene match. Including cysteine and phenylalanine, the CDR3 has 13 amino acids. CDR3 DNA is the only sequence kept; it has 39 bases, read in frame from the first base. CDR1 is given as ENHRY and CDR2 as SYGVKD, both from the germline V gene. Library method: the immunoSEQ multiplex PCR assay. The table was pulled from immuneACCESS by TCRdb, which kept in-frame rearrangements only. Such tables lose some clones; where checked, under half of the loss comes from unresolved V genes, and the rest has no known cause. The sample table shows several hundred clones, and roughly 85% are seen once. The ten largest clones add up to around 3.2% of the sample.

Sequencing input: cell-free DNA from blood serum. This chain is built from TRBV10-3 and TRBJ1-1, and 9 junctional nucleotides match TRBD1. The sequence was collected from a human donor with peripheral T-cell lymphoma. The DNA is as follows: TGTGCCACCAAGGACAGGGGTGAAACTGAAGCTTTCTTT. Translated, this gives CATKDRGETEAFF.